What follows are 15 T cell receptor beta chains derived from one specimen sequenced in a study of cytomegalovirus exposure and HLA in healthy donors. Primers included in the PCR were 60 Vbeta and 13 Jbeta primers. Assay used: immunoSEQ multiplex PCR; TCRdb lists only in-frame clones, some missing. The sample records 50,000 to 65,000 clones, about four fifths being singletons. Sequencing was done on a sample of PBMCs. The receptors were gathered from a woman younger than 30 in good health and CMV-seronegative.

The chain employs TRBV9 and TRBJ2-7, with TRBD2 identical over 7 bases. This CDR3 is built from 15 residues. Germline-derived CDR1 and CDR2 are SGDLS and YYNGEE. V lost 3 bases to trimming and J lost 6 bases; unmatched junction nucleotides: 12. CDR3 residues: CASSESLSAGVEQYF. The CDR3 DNA sequence: TGTGCCAGCAGCGAGTCCCTCTCGGCGGGAGTCGAGCAGTACTTC.

The gene calls are TRBV30 and TRBJ2-1; TRBD2 aligns across 11 bases. From germline, CDR1 is GTSNPN and CDR2 SVGIG (reference sequence). V lost 1 base to trimming and J lost 1 base; unmatched junction nucleotides: 3. CDR3 length equals 16 residues. CDR3 nucleotides: TGTGCCTGGAGTGGACTAGCGGGAAGGTCCTACAATGAGCAGTTCTTC. Amino acids: CAWSGLAGRSYNEQFF.

CDR3 sequence: CASTFSGRVVSGNEQFF. The CDR3 coding sequence is TGTGCCAGCACTTTTAGCGGGAGGGTAGTCTCTGGCAATGAGCAGTTCTTC. V usage is TRBV28 and J usage is TRBJ2-1, with 11 bases matching TRBD2. Germline CDR1 reads MDHEN; CDR2 reads SYDVKM. This CDR3 spans 17 amino acids. With 7 bases clipped from V and 6 bases from J, the junction kept 14 bases outside the gene matches.

The chain has TRBV7-9 and TRBJ2-5, with D maybe TRBD1 (5 bases). The J call may be incorrect, as the DNA end agrees better with TRBJ2-7. CDR1 and CDR2 (germline): SEHNR, FQNEAQ (reference sequence). This CDR3 contains 13 residues. CDR3: CASRPGYTDEQYF. The CDR3 DNA reads as TGTGCCAGTAGGCCAGGGTATACGGACGAGCAGTACTTC.

This rearrangement joins TRBV6-6 to TRBJ1-1; D gene uncertain. The CDR3 runs to 14 residues. Germline assignment: CDR1 MNHNY and CDR2 SVGAGI (reference sequence). Trimming removed 4 bases at V and 1 base at J, with 10 bases between. The CDR3 is CASSSVKENTEAFF. In DNA, the CDR3 is TGTGCCAGCAGTTCAGTCAAAGAGAACACTGAAGCTTTCTTT.

The V and J genes are TRBV5-4 and TRBJ2-1; 9 bases line up with TRBD1. The junction had 3 bases not matched to a gene; V was cut back by 4 bases and J by 7 bases. The CDR3 is 13 amino acids. In germline, CDR1 is SGHNT, CDR2 YYREEE (reference sequence). The DNA of the CDR3 is TGTGCCAGCAGCCCCGGACAGGGGAATGAGCAGTTCTTC. Residues: CASSPGQGNEQFF.

The chain joins TRBV6-5 to TRBJ1-5; 8 nucleotides align to TRBD1. V lost 6 bases and J lost 7; bases outside the gene matches: 8. Germline assignment: CDR1 MNHEY and CDR2 SVGAGI. This CDR3 is built from 14 residues. The DNA for the CDR3 is TGTGCCAGCAGGGGGACAGGACGTTCCCAGCCCCAGCATTTT. Translation gives CASRGTGRSQPQHF.

This rearrangement joins TRBV20-1 to TRBJ2-1, with TRBD2 as a possible D gene (5 bases). Germline V gene lookup returns CDR1 DFQATT and CDR2 SNEGSKA (reference sequence). V shed 8 bases and J shed 5 bases, with 10 bases lying between them. The CDR3 sequence is 11 residues long. In DNA form, the CDR3 reads TGCAGTCTCGCTAGCAACAATGAGCAGTTCTTC. The encoded protein is CSLASNNEQFF.

This clone was counted once. The rearrangement uses TRBV11-2 and TRBJ2-7, with D tentatively TRBD1 (5 bases). V lost 3 bases, J lost 4 bases, and 16 bases lay in between. This CDR3 region has 15 residues. Germline V gene lookup returns CDR1 SGHAT and CDR2 FQNNGV. Here the CDR3 reads CASSFVRQGGYEQYF. The CDR3 region has the DNA TGTGCCAGCAGCTTCGTCCGGCAGGGTGGGTACGAGCAGTACTTC.

V and J are TRBV6-1 and TRBJ2-5; D unclear. V was shortened by 1 base and J by 5 bases, with 11 bases between the two germline ends. Per germline, CDR1 MNHNS and CDR2 SASEGT. The CDR3 runs 14 residues. The CDR3 DNA reads as TGTGCCAGCAGTGAAGGGATAGCCACGGAGACCCAGTACTTC. Its translation: CASSEGIATETQYF.

This clone turned up a few times. V gene TRBV28 combines with J gene TRBJ2-7; possibly TRBD1 for D (5 bases). CDR3 length equals 13 residues. Per germline, CDR1 MDHEN and CDR2 SYDVKM. Trimming took 7 bases from V and 2 from J, leaving 12 bases between them. CDR3 in DNA: TGTGCCAGCATCCGAGACAGTCCCTACGAGCAGTACTTC. This translates into CASIRDSPYEQYF.

This chain connects TRBV6-6 to TRBJ2-1, with unresolved D. V was trimmed by 0 bases and J by 7 bases, leaving 7 bases between them. Germline V gives CDR1 MNHNY, CDR2 SVGAGI (reference sequence). The CDR3 has 13 amino acids. The CDR3 nucleotides read TGTGCCAGCAGTTACTCCCTACGAAATGAGCAGTTCTTC. Translating gives CASSYSLRNEQFF.

The chain couples TRBV28 to TRBJ2-5, with 9 bases aligning to TRBD1. Germline V lookup: CDR1 MDHEN, CDR2 SYDVKM. The CDR3 runs to 15 residues. J was trimmed by 5 bases and V by 8 bases; bases with no gene match: 12. CDR3 nucleotides: TGTGCCAGCGGACCTACAGGGGGCTTTTTGGAGACCCAGTACTTC. Translating it yields CASGPTGGFLETQYF.

The gene calls are TRBV10-3 and TRBJ1-4; D unresolved. Trimming cost V 11 bases and J 0 bases, with 10 bases left between them. CDR3 length: 13 residues. Germline V gives CDR1 ENHRY, CDR2 SYGVKD. The DNA for the CDR3 is TGTGCCGTTCGGGGTTCAACTAATGAAAAACTGTTTTTT. Residues: CAVRGSTNEKLFF.

The gene calls are TRBV9 and TRBJ1-5, with 11 bases identical to TRBD1. With 4 bases clipped from V and 6 bases from J, the junction kept 3 bases outside the gene matches. The germline gives CDR1 SGDLS, CDR2 YYNGEE. CDR3 size: 14 residues. Here the CDR3 reads CASSPGTGGQPQHF. CDR3 DNA sequence: TGTGCCAGCAGCCCCGGGACAGGGGGTCAGCCCCAGCATTTT.